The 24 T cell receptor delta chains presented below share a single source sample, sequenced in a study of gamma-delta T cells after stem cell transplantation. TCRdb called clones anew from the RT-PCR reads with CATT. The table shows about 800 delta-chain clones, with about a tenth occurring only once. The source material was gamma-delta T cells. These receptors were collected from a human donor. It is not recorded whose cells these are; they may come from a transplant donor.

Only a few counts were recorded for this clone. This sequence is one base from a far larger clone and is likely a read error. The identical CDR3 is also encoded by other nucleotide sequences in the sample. The CDR3 nucleotides are TGTGCTCTCTCCCCACCCTACTCAGCCCCTAGCACCGATAAACTCATCTTT. Amino acid sequence: CALSPPYSAPSTDKLIF. The J gene is TRDJ1, the V gene TRDV1; possible D gene TRDD2, 5 bases. Germline values: CDR1 TSWWSYY, CDR2 QGS. The CDR3 runs 17 residues. Between the trimmed V and J ends, which lost 9 bases and 1 base, there was a span of 24 bases.

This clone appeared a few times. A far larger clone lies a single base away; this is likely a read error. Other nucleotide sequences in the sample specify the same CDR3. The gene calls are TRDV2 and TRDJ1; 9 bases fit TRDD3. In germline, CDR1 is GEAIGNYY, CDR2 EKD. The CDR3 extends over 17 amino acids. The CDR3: CACDTAEGDTYTDKLIF. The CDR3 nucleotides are TGTGCCTGTGACACCGCCGAGGGGGATACCTACACCGATAAACTGATCTTT.

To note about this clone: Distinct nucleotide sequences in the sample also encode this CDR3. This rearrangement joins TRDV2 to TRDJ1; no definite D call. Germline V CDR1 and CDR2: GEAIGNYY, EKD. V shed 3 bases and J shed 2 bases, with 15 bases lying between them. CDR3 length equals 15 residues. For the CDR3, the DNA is TGTGCCTGTGACTCCCGAGGAGGGAGGACCGATAAACTCATCTTT. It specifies CACDSRGGRTDKLIF.

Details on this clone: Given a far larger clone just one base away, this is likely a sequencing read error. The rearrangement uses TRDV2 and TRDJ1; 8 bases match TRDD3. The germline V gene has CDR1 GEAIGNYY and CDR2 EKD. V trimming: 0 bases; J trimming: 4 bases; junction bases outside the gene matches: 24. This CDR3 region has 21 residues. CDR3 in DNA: TGTGCCTGTGACACCGTGCCTGGGGGAACTTCCCTCTACCAGGGAGTCGATAAACTCATCTTT. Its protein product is CACDTVPGGTSLYQGVDKLIF.

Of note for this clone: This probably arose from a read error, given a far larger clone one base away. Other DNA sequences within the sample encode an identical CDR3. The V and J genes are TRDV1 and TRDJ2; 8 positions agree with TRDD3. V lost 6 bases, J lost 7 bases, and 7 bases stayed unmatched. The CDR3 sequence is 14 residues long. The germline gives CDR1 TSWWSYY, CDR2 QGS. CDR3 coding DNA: TGTGCTCTTGGTCGGGGGATAGGAGTAGCACAACTCTTCTTT. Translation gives CALGRGIGVAQLFF.

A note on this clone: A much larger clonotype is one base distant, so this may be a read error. CDR3 residues: CACDALGDANTDKLIF. The CDR3 nucleotides read TGTGCCTGTGACGCCCTCGGGGATGCTAACACCGATAAACTCATCTTT. The rearrangement uses TRDV2 and TRDJ1; the D gene is possibly TRDD3 (6 bases). The V gene's germline CDR1 is GEAIGNYY and CDR2 EKD. V was clipped by 3 bases and J by 0 bases, with 16 bases between them. The CDR3 loop spans 16 amino acids.

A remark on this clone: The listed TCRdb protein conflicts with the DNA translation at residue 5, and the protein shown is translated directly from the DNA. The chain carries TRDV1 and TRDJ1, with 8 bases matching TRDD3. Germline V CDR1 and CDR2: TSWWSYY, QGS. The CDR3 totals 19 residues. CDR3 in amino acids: CAIGSRGFIAWGKGHKLIF. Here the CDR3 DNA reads TGTGCTATTGGAAGTAGGGGGTTCATTGCCTGGGGGAAGGGCCATAAACTCATCTTT.

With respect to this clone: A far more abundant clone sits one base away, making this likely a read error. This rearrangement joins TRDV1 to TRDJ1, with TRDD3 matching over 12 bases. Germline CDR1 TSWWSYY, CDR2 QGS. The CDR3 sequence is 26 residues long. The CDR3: CALGELTSYPMYWGIQVGYYTDKHIF. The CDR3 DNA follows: TGTGCTCTTGGGGAACTGACTTCCTACCCTATGTACTGGGGGATACAAGTCGGATATTACACCGATAAACACATCTTT.

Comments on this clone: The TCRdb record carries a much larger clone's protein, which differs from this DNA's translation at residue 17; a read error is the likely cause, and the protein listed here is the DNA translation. The CDR3 is CACDSLQTGGYAPDKLTF. The CDR3 DNA reads as TGTGCCTGTGATAGCCTTCAAACTGGGGGATACGCTCCCGATAAACTCACCTTT. This chain joins TRDV2 and TRDJ1; 13 bases align to TRDD3. The CDR3 has 18 amino acids. The germline V gene encodes CDR1 GEAIGNYY and CDR2 EKD.

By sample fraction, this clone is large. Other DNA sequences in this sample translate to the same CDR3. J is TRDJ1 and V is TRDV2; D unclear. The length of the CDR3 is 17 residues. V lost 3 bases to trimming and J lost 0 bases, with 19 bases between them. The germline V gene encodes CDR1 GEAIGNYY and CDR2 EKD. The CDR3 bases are TGTGCCTGTGACCAATACTACTATGAATCTAACACCGATAAACTCATCTTT. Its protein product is CACDQYYYESNTDKLIF.

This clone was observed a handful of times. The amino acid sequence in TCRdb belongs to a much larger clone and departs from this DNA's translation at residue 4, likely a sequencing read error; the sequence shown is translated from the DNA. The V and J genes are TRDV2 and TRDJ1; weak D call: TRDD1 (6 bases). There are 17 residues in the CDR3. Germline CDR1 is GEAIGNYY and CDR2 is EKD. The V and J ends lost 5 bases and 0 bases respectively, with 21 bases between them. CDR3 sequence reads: CACGTAGLNRYTDKLIF. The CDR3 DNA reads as TGTGCCTGTGGCACGGCAGGACTAAATAGGTACACCGATAAACTCATCTTT.

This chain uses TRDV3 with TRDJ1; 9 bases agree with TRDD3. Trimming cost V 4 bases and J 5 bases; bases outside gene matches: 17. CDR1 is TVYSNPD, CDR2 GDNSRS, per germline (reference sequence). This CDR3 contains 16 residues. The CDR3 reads CACTYTLLGEADKLIF. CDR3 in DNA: TGTGCCTGTACCTATACCTTACTGGGGGAGGCGGATAAACTCATCTTT. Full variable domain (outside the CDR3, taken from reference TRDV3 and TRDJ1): CDKVTQSSPDQTVASGSEVVLLCTYDTVYSNPDLFWYRIRPDYSFQFVFYGDNSRSEGADFTQGRFSVKHILTQKAFHLVISPVRTEDSATYYCACTYTLLGEADKLIFGKGTRVTVEP.

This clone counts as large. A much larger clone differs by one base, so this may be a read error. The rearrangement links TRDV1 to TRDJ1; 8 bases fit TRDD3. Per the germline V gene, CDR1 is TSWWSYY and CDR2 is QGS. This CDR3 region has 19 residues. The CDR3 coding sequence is TGTGCTATTGGAATTAGGGGGTTCATTGCCTGGGGGAAGGGCCATAAACTCATCTTT. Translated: CAIGIRGFIAWGKGHKLIF.

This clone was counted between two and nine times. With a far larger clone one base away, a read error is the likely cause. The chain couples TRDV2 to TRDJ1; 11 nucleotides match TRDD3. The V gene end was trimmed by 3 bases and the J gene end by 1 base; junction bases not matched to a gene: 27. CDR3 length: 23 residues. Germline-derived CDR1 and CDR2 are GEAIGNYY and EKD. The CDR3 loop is CACDLLLGDNTPNTGHCTDKLIF. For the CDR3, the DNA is TGTGCCTGTGACTTGTTACTGGGGGATAATACCCCGAATACCGGGCATTGCACCGATAAACTCATCTTT.

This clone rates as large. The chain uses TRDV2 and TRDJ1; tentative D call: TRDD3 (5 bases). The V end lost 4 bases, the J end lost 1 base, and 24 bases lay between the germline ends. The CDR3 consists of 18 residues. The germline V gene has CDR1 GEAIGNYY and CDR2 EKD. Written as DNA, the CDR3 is TGTGCCTGTGAGACTAGGACCAATACAGGGATCAGCACCGATAAACTCATCTTT. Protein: CACETRTNTGISTDKLIF.

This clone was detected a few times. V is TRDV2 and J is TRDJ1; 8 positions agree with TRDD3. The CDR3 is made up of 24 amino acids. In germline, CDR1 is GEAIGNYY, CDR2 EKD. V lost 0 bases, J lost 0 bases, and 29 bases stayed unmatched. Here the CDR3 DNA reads TGTGCCTGTGACACCCTGGACCCCTTCCGAAGTAGGGGGATAGAGGGGGTAAACACCGATAAACTCATCTTT. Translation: CACDTLDPFRSRGIEGVNTDKLIF.

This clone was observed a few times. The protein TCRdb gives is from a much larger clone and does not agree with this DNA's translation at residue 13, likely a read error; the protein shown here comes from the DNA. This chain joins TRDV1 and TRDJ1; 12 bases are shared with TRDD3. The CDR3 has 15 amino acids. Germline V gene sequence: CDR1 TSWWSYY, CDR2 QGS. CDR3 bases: TGTGCTCTTGGGGGGACTGGGGGATACCCCGATAAATTCATCTTT. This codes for CALGGTGGYPDKFIF.

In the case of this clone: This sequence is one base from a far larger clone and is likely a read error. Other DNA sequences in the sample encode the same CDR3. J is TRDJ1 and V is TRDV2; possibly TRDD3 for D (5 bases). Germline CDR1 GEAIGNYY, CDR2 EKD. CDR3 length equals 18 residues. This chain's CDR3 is CACEPMTNTGISTDKLIF. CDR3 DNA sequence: TGTGCCTGTGAGCCTATGACCAATACAGGGATCAGCACCGATAAGCTCATCTTT.

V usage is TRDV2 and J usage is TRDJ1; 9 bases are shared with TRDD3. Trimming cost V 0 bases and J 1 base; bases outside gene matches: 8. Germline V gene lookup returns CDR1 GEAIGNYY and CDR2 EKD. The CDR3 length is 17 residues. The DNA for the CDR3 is TGTGCCTGTGACACCGTTCAGGGGATACGCGCCACCGATAAACTCATCTTT. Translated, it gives CACDTVQGIRATDKLIF.

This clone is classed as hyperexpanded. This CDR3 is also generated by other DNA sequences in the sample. The CDR3: CALGRGIGVAQLFF. CDR3 DNA sequence: TGTGCTCTTGGCCGGGGGATAGGAGTAGCACAACTCTTCTTT. The chain has TRDV1 and TRDJ2, with TRDD3 matching over 8 bases. V gave up 6 bases and J gave up 7 bases; unmatched junction bases: 7. From germline, CDR1 is TSWWSYY and CDR2 QGS. This CDR3 region has 14 residues.

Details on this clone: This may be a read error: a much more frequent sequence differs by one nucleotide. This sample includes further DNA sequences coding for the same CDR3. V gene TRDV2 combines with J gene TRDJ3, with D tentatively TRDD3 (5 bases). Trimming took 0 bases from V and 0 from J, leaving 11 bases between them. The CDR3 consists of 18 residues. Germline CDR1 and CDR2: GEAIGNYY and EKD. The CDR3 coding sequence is TGTGCCTGTGACACCGGCGGGATGTACTCCTGGGACACCCGACAGATGTTTTTC. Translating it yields CACDTGGMYSWDTRQMFF.

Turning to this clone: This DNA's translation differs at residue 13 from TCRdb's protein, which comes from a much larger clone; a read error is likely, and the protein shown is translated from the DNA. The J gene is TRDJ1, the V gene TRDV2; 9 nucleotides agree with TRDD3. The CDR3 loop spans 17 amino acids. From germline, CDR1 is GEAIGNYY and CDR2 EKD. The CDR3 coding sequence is TGTGCCTGTGACACCGCCGAGGGGGATACCTACACCGAAAAACTCATCTTT. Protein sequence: CACDTAEGDTYTEKLIF.

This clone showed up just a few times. The DNA of the CDR3 is TGTGCCTGTGACCCCATGATGACGACCGATAAACTCATCTTT. Encoded protein: CACDPMMTTDKLIF. This sequence joins TRDV2 and TRDJ1; D gene uncertain. CDR3 length equals 14 residues. The V gene's germline CDR1 is GEAIGNYY and CDR2 EKD. Trimming removed 3 bases from V and 2 bases from J, with 12 bases in between.

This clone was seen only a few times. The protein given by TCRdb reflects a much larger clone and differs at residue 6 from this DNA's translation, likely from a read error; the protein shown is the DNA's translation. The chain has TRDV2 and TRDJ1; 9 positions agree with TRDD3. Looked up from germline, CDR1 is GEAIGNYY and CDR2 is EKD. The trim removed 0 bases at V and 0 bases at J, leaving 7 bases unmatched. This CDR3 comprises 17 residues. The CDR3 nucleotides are TGTGCCTGTGACACCGTCGAGGGGGATACCTACACCGATAAACTCATCTTT. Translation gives CACDTVEGDTYTDKLIF.